Listed here are 3 T cell receptor beta chains from one sample, sequenced in a study of T cell changes during pregnancy in multiple sclerosis. Produced via immunoSEQ multiplex PCR; TCRdb's table is partial and in-frame only. This repertoire shows 100,000 to 150,000 clones, roughly 92% found once; its top ten account for 6.2%. Sequenced here: peripheral blood, sampled before pregnancy. The receptors shown here come from a female donor with multiple sclerosis, enrolled in a pregnancy study.

The V and J genes are TRBV19 and TRBJ2-7; TRBD1 aligns across 11 bases. Germline V gene data show CDR1 as LNHDA and CDR2 as SQIVND (reference sequence). This CDR3 is built from 14 residues. Trimming took 4 bases from V and 2 from J; bases not matched to a gene: 1. Here the CDR3 reads CASSRGQGAYEQYF. Here the CDR3 DNA reads TGTGCCAGTAGTAGGGGACAGGGGGCCTACGAGCAGTACTTC.

In this sample, this clone turned up once. A much larger clone lies a single base off, so this may be a read error. As DNA, the CDR3 is TGTGCCAGCAGCTCGGGACAACAAGAGACCCAGTACTTC. The encoded protein is CASSSGQQETQYF. This chain uses TRBV7-3 with TRBJ2-5; TRBD1 is a possible D gene (6 bases). The CDR3 spans 13 residues. The germline V and J ends were trimmed by 4 bases and 2 bases, with 8 bases remaining between them. In germline, CDR1 is SGHTA, CDR2 FQGTGA.

The rearrangement uses TRBV6-1 and TRBJ2-7; D may be TRBD2 (5 bases). CDR3 length: 12 residues. V was trimmed by 10 bases and J by 2 bases, leaving 12 bases between them. Germline V gene lookup returns CDR1 MNHNS and CDR2 SASEGT. CDR3 in DNA: TGTGCCACCAGACTAACCACCTACGAGCAGTACTTC. It is translated as CATRLTTYEQYF.